Listed below are T cell receptor beta chains from one sample, sequenced in a study of spatial heterogeneity in lung cancer. MiXCR, applied by TCRdb to the 5' RACE reads, yields one record per CDR3 protein. The sample gives 85,000 to 100,000 distinct CDR3 sequences, approximately 19% of which show up once; 20% to 25% is in the top ten. The starting material was PBMCs, obtained at follow-up. The receptors shown here come from a male donor with early-stage non-small cell lung cancer. The CDR3 runs from the conserved cysteine through the conserved F or W. A D gene is named only where the DNA matches it firmly. Size tells how often a clone was seen (once, few, many) or the class of an expanded clone, and some rows leave it out.

J: TRBJ1-4; V: TRBV7-2; size: many; D: TRBD1; length: 15; DNA: TGTGCCAGCAGCTTTCCCAGGACAGGGAATGAAAAACTGTTTTTT; CDR3: CASSFPRTGNEKLFF
J: TRBJ1-2; V: TRBV12-3/TRBV12-4; size: few; D: -; length: 12; DNA: TGTGCCACCTACCTAAGCCCGGGGGACAACACCTTC; CDR3: CATYLSPGDNTF
J: TRBJ2-4; V: TRBV5-1; size: few; D: TRBD2; length: 16; DNA: TGCGCCAGCAGCGACGGACTAGTCCTAGCCAAAAACATTCAGTACTTC; CDR3: CASSDGLVLAKNIQYF
J: TRBJ2-1; V: TRBV7-3; size: -; D: -; length: 14; DNA: TGTGCCAGCAGCTTAACGGCGGTATCGGATGAGCAGTTCTTC; CDR3: CASSLTAVSDEQFF
J: TRBJ1-4; V: TRBV7-9; size: few; D: -; length: 14; DNA: TGTGCCAGCAGCCGGACAGCAACTAATGAAAAACTGTTTTTT; CDR3: CASSRTATNEKLFF
J: TRBJ2-2; V: TRBV12-3/TRBV12-4; size: few; D: TRBD1; length: 15; DNA: TGTGCCAGCAGTCCGGACAGGGGGTTTACCGGGGAGCTGTTTTTT; CDR3: CASSPDRGFTGELFF
J: TRBJ2-1; V: TRBV20-1; size: -; D: TRBD1; length: 15; DNA: TGCAGTGCTCCCGGGACAGGGAAACACTACAATGAGCAGTTCTTC; CDR3: CSAPGTGKHYNEQFF
J: TRBJ1-5; V: TRBV5-6; size: few; D: -; length: 15; DNA: TGTGCCAGCAGCTTGGCCGAGGCCAGGGATCAGCCCCAGCATTTT; CDR3: CASSLAEARDQPQHF
J: TRBJ1-6; V: TRBV7-9; size: -; D: -; length: 14; DNA: TGTGCCAGCAGCTTCTCCGGAGACAATTCACCCCTCCACTTT; CDR3: CASSFSGDNSPLHF
J: TRBJ2-1; V: TRBV3-1; size: -; D: TRBD1; length: 14; DNA: TGTGCCAGCGACCGGGACAGGCACTACAATGAGCAGTTCTTC; CDR3: CASDRDRHYNEQFF
J: TRBJ2-7; V: TRBV30; size: -; D: TRBD2; length: 13; DNA: TGTGCCTGGAGTGGGACTAGACCGGACGAGCAGTACTTC; CDR3: CAWSGTRPDEQYF
J: TRBJ2-7; V: TRBV19; size: -; D: -; length: 15; DNA: TGTGCCAGTAGTCTAGGAGGGGGCCGATCCTACGAGCAGTACTTC; CDR3: CASSLGGGRSYEQYF
J: TRBJ1-2; V: TRBV14; size: -; D: -; length: 14; DNA: TGTGCCAGCAGCCAACGCCGGGACCCCTATGGCTACACCTTC; CDR3: CASSQRRDPYGYTF
J: TRBJ2-3; V: TRBV9; size: -; D: -; length: 18; DNA: TGTGCCAGCAGCGCATTCGTAATCGGGGGAGTGAGCACAGATACGCAGTATTTT; CDR3: CASSAFVIGGVSTDTQYF
J: TRBJ2-7; V: TRBV5-1; size: -; D: -; length: 14; DNA: TGCGCCAGCAGCTCTGGACTACCCCCCTACGAGCAGTACTTC; CDR3: CASSSGLPPYEQYF
J: TRBJ1-1; V: TRBV7-7; size: few; D: TRBD1; length: 13; DNA: TGTGCCAGCAGCTCAGGGACAGGCACTGAAGCTTTCTTT; CDR3: CASSSGTGTEAFF
J: TRBJ1-5; V: TRBV12-3/TRBV12-4; size: few; D: -; length: 13; DNA: TGTGCCAGCAGCCGATCAACGGAACAGCCCCAGCATTTT; CDR3: CASSRSTEQPQHF
J: TRBJ2-4; V: TRBV6-9; size: few; D: -; length: 11; DNA: TGTGCCAGCAGTGATCGGAACATTCAGTACTTC; CDR3: CASSDRNIQYF
J: TRBJ2-5; V: TRBV13; size: -; D: TRBD2; length: 15; DNA: TGTGCCAGCAGCACTAGCGGGGGGGCAGGAGAGACCCAGTACTTC; CDR3: CASSTSGGAGETQYF
J: TRBJ1-2; V: TRBV12-3/TRBV12-4; size: -; D: -; length: 13; DNA: TGTGCCAGCAGTTTCCCGGGGAGCTATGGCTACACCTTC; CDR3: CASSFPGSYGYTF
J: TRBJ1-1; V: TRBV30; size: few; D: TRBD1; length: 13; DNA: TGTGCCTGGAGTCGGACAGGCAACACTGAAGCTTTCTTT; CDR3: CAWSRTGNTEAFF
J: TRBJ2-4; V: TRBV7-8; size: few; D: TRBD1; length: 16; DNA: TGTGCCAGCAGCTTAGTCACAGGGGGGTCCAAAAACATTCAGTACTTC; CDR3: CASSLVTGGSKNIQYF
J: TRBJ2-2; V: TRBV2; size: -; D: TRBD1; length: 15; DNA: TGTGCCAGCAGTCACGACAGGGGGGACACCGGGGAGCTGTTTTTT; CDR3: CASSHDRGDTGELFF
J: TRBJ1-2; V: TRBV6-2/TRBV6-3; size: many; D: -; length: 15; DNA: TGTGCCAGCAGTTACGGTACGACGGATATCTATGGCTACACCTTC; CDR3: CASSYGTTDIYGYTF
J: TRBJ2-2; V: TRBV29-1; size: few; D: TRBD1; length: 13; DNA: TGCAGCGTCTTACAGGGGTGGGCCGGGGAGCTGTTTTTT; CDR3: CSVLQGWAGELFF
J: TRBJ1-2; V: TRBV7-2; size: -; D: TRBD1; length: 14; DNA: TGTGCCAGCAGCCCCGCGGGACAGGAGTATGGCTACACCTTC; CDR3: CASSPAGQEYGYTF
J: TRBJ2-7; V: TRBV6-5; size: -; D: TRBD2; length: 14; DNA: TGTGCCAGCAGTCCCGGACTAGCGGGCTACGAGCAGTACTTC; CDR3: CASSPGLAGYEQYF
J: TRBJ2-5; V: TRBV2; size: few; D: -; length: 15; DNA: TGTGCCAGCAGTGATCAGGGGCTTCCAGGAGAGACCCAGTACTTC; CDR3: CASSDQGLPGETQYF